This T cell receptor beta chain stems from a study of shared T cell receptors in the human thymus. CDR3 size: 15 residues. Losses at the gene ends were 3 bases for V and 2 bases for J; bases not matched to a gene: 7. Per germline, CDR1 SGHVS and CDR2 FQNEAQ. The data were produced by immunoSEQ multiplex PCR, yet TCRdb's version contains in-frame clones alone and is incomplete. The sample records some 700,000 clones, approximately 83% being singletons. The sample was also linked to a second study, of human thymus T cells.

The chain employs TRBV7-8 and TRBJ2-7; 7 bases map to TRBD1. Material for sequencing was thymocytes. The clonotype originates from a girl under three years old with a congenital heart defect. The CDR3 DNA sequence: TGTGCCAGCAGCTTTTTTCTGGACAGGCCCTACGAGCAGTACTTC. Translation: CASSFFLDRPYEQYF.